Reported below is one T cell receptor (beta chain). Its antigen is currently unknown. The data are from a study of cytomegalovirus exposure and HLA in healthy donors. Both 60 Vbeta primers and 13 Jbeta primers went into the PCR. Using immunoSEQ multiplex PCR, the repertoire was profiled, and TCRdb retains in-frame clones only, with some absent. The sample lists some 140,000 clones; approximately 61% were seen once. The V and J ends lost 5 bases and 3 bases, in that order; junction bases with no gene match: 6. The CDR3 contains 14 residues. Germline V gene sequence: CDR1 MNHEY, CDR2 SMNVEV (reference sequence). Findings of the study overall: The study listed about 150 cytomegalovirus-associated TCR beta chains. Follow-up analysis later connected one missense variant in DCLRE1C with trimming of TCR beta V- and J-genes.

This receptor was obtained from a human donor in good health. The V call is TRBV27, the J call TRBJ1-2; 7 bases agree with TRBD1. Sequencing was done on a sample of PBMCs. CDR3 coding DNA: TGTGCCAGCAGTCCACAGGGGATCGACTATGGCTACACCTTC. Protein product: CASSPQGIDYGYTF.